Reported below is one T cell receptor (beta chain). Its antigen is not known. The record originates from a study of cytomegalovirus exposure and HLA in healthy donors. Notes on the study in general: For TCR beta chains, V- and J-gene trimming was later linked to a missense DCLRE1C variant.

PCR employed 60 Vbeta and 13 Jbeta primers. Profiled with immunoSEQ multiplex PCR; TCRdb holds only in-frame clones, not every one. This sample's table has roughly 100,000 clones. Sequencing was carried out using PBMCs. The clonotype comes from a woman in her twenties or thirties in good health and CMV-seronegative.

CDR3: CASSDLSGAASGANVLTF. CDR3 DNA: TGTGCCAGCAGTGATCTTAGCGGGGCCGCCTCTGGGGCCAACGTCCTGACTTTC. This chain uses TRBV6-1 with TRBJ2-6; TRBD2 matches 8 bases. Germline values: CDR1 MNHNS, CDR2 SASEGT. This CDR3 spans 18 amino acids. Losses at the gene ends were 3 bases for V and 0 bases for J; bases not matched to a gene: 7.